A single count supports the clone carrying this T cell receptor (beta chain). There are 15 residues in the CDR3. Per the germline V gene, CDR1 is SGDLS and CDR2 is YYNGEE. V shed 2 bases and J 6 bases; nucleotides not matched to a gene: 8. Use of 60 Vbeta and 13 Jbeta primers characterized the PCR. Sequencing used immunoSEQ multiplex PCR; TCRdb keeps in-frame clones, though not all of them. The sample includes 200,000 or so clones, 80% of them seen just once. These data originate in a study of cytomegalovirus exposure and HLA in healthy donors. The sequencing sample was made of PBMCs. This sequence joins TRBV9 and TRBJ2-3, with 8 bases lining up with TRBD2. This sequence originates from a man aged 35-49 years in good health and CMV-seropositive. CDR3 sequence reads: CASSVPRGGTDTQYF. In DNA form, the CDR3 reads TGTGCCAGCAGCGTCCCCCGGGGGGGGACCGATACGCAGTATTTT.